This TCR beta chain was found in a study of blood T cell repertoires in COVID-19 (dated by TCRdb to the early 2020s). In the study overall: The collaborator samples originated in the United States, Italy and Spain and spanned the acute and convalescent phases of COVID-19. The material from the prospective study consisted of cDNA or gDNA derived from T cells, B-cell-depleted T cells, or PBMCs. The dataset comprised deeply sampled blood TCRbeta repertoires from subjects exposed to, actively infected with, or recovered from COVID-19. A freely available public database, intended as a resource for researchers studying the immune response to SARS-CoV-2, is where the repertoires were released. Samples were obtained from the ongoing ImmuneRACE study (first 160 participants) and from about 1,300 subjects provided by 6 global collaborators. Sample metadata almost always included a de-identified subject ID, COVID-19 status, age in years and sex. Where available, HLA class I and class II types were obtained from metadata supplied by the sample provider rather than from assay-based typing.

TCRbeta CDR3 regions were amplified from genomic DNA using the immunoSEQ Assay, a bias-controlled multiplex PCR. For the original study's pipeline: The number of nucleated cells in each sample was estimated from the amplification of reference gene primers within the assay. To quantify the absolute abundance of each unique TCRbeta CDR3 rearrangement, sequence reads were collapsed and filtered. For each sample, productive Simpson clonality was calculated as the square root of Simpson's diversity index across productive rearrangements. The immuneACCESS repertoire file appears here via TCRdb, limited to in-frame rearrangements. These files lack a portion of the clones; in checked studies, under half of the deficit traces to unresolved V genes, and the cause of the others is not known. That table is the source of V, J and clone size, and D and trimming were worked out from the DNA. This sample holds about 270,000 clones; about 87% were observed only once. The ten most abundant clones make up about 3% of the sample.

This clone was counted only a few times. The specificity of this receptor is unknown. No base-level quality is on record; no much larger clone is a single base apart. Summary of the overall study and its limitations: How much clinical and demographic metadata was included differed by source and by participant, and the metadata was provided uncurated.

Participants in the prospective study were enrolled through a virtual design, were aged roughly 18 to 100 years, and lived in 24 United States geographic areas. In the prospective study, participants were assigned to cohorts based on the clinical history participants reported in a screening survey and a study questionnaire. For ImmuneRACE Cohort 3, a participant was defined as recovered based on two consecutive negative NP/OP PCR tests, clearance by a healthcare professional, or resolution of symptoms. In the prospective study, mobile phlebotomists collected whole blood, serum and a nasopharyngeal or oropharyngeal swab from each participant. Over a roughly two-month period, participants in the prospective study had the option of providing additional blood draws and questionnaires. Before DNA extraction, blood samples from the prospective study were shipped at room temperature or frozen. A distance of 19 bases separates the germline ends of V and J, which lose 6 bases and 5 bases respectively. From the germline V gene, CDR1 is MDHEN and CDR2 is SYDVKM. Measured from the cysteine to the phenylalanine, the CDR3 is 15 residues long. Kept here is only the CDR3 DNA, which spans 45 bases and is read in frame from base 1.

The TCR comes from a woman aged 45-59 years who had recovered from COVID-19. The chain was built from TRBV28 and TRBJ1-1, and the D gene may be TRBD1, 5 bases matching. Sequencing was performed on PBMCs or T cells enriched from blood (not recorded which). For the CDR3, the sequence is CASRPGGGGRTEAFF. The DNA sequence is TGTGCCAGCAGACCAGGTGGGGGGGGTAGAACTGAAGCTTTCTTT.